This T cell receptor (beta chain) was obtained from a study of TIL therapy for anti-PD-1-resistant metastatic lung cancer. The libraries were made with immunoSEQ v3. Data came from immunoSEQ multiplex PCR; TCRdb stores just in-frame clones and leaves some out. In the table there are about 50,000 clones, approximately 86% of which are singletons. Time point noted: pre-treatment sample, taken before nivolumab and TIL therapy. Between the trimmed V and J ends, which lost 0 bases and 1 base, there was a span of 10 bases. CDR1 is MNHEY and CDR2 is SVGEGT in the germline V gene. CDR3 length: 16 amino acids.

The receptor was isolated from a person aged 25-85 years with non-small cell lung cancer. V is TRBV6-2 or TRBV6-3 and J is TRBJ1-5; D is possibly TRBD1 (5 bases). Sequencing used blood, obtained at baseline. The CDR3 sequence is CASSYSGVGSNQPQHF. The DNA for the CDR3 is TGTGCCAGCAGTTACTCGGGGGTGGGAAGCAATCAGCCCCAGCATTTT.